Given below is one TCR beta chain in context. These data belong to a study of cytomegalovirus exposure and HLA in healthy donors. The V end was cut by 5 bases, the J end by 0 bases, with 13 bases between. CDR1 and CDR2 (germline): MDHEN, SYDVKM. The CDR3 covers 15 residues. The PCR was carried out with 60 Vbeta primers and 13 Jbeta primers. Repertoires were generated with immunoSEQ multiplex PCR, while TCRdb's copy carries only in-frame clones and drops some. The sample includes 50,000 to 70,000 clones. This receptor was identified in a man aged 45 to 65 in good health and CMV-seropositive. The sample taken for sequencing was PBMCs. J is TRBJ1-1 and V is TRBV28, with D uncertain. CDR3 residues: CASSPRRPMNTEAFF. The CDR3 DNA sequence: TGTGCCAGCAGTCCCCGGCGGCCCATGAACACTGAAGCTTTCTTT.